This T cell receptor (beta chain) was captured by sequencing in a study of shared clonotypes between healthy human individuals (dated by TCRdb to 2020 to 2022). Some background on the complete study: The cohort included three men and two women between 18 and 49 years of age. For each donor, three plates each were used for CD4 naive and CD4 memory, two plates were used for CD8 naive, and one plate was used for CD8 memory. Blood TCR repertoires of about five healthy adults were deeply sequenced to estimate repertoire size and the extent of clonotype sharing between individuals. To increase sequencing depth and limit assay-specific biases, TCR repertoire library preparation and sequencing were carried out by different laboratories using diverse techniques. Leukapheresis yielded between about 0.85 and 9 billion PBMCs per donor. What the study reported, not specific to this receptor: Because the study included only a small number of donors, the genetic and exposure-history diversity represented was limited. Based on pairwise subsampling, the degree of clonotype sharing among donors was expected to be affected by sequencing depth. Estimated clonotype richness was generally larger for naive than for memory subsets. Compared with non-shared clonotypes, the clonotypes found in all four sorted-subset donors had higher generation probabilities. Sharing across a handful of donors was observed for around 5% of naive CD4, over 3% of naive CD8, 2.3% of memory CD4, and around 0.42% of memory CD8 clonotypes. Incomplete sequencing was indicated by rarefaction of sorted-subset datasets, despite the large sequencing depth. Sampling was limited to blood, and TCR repertoires in tissue likely differ from TCR repertoires in blood.

With regard to this clone: It lacks a known antigen. The input lacks base qualities; no much larger clone sits a single base away.

The CDR3 measures 14 amino acids from cysteine to phenylalanine. Here the CDR3 DNA is all that survives: 42 bases in frame from base 1. Taken from the germline V gene, the CDR1 and CDR2 loops are SGHRS and YFSETQ. V and J are truncated by 0 bases and 5 bases respectively, leaving an intervening sequence of 9 bases. Using the deep immunoSEQ assay, multiplex PCR amplified TCR CDR3 regions from genomic DNA. Extracted genomic DNA from each cell subset was spread evenly across all wells of several immunoSEQ 96-well plates, with each plate serving as a replicate. Each replicate PCR for sorted subsets received about 180 ng genomic DNA, equal to about 29,000 T cell genomes. Purified libraries were measured with a Qubit 3.0 fluorometer, size-checked on a Bioanalyzer 2100, and measured again with the KAPA Library Quantification kit. Every immunoSEQ 96-well plate was sequenced on a separate single-read 150-cycle Illumina NextSeq 550 flow cell. In the authors' own workflow: Because the immunoSEQ output included only junctional sequences and no quality scores, the filtering could not be the same as the filtering used for full-length reads. To assign V/J genes and CDR3, sequences were annotated against IMGT germline references using PyIR, a Python wrapper for IgBLAST v1.9. Reads were removed for weak V/J assignments (E-value above 1e-6), missing CDR3, stop codons, out-of-frame junctions, or ambiguous translated residues. V3J clonotypes were defined as sequences sharing an identical inferred V gene, J gene, and CDR3 amino acid sequence. To compute the percentage overlap between repertoires, the number of shared unique clonotypes was divided by the size of the smaller repertoire. RTK rarefaction, the Chao1 estimator, and Recon v2.1 estimates of unobserved clonotypes were used to assess repertoire richness. For all TCRbeta clonotypes obtained by the gDNA method from a few donors, generation probabilities were computed with OLGA. This is the immuneACCESS table as TCRdb keeps it, with only in-frame sequences that have V and J called. A part of the clones is gone; compared with another copy, unresolved V genes explain less than half, and the rest is unexplained. V and J calls plus clone size are reproduced from that table; the DNA served to infer D and trimming. The sample table records roughly 2 million clones; roughly 94% of these occur just once. The ten largest make up 0.13% of the sample.

Healthy HIV-negative adults with no recently reported acute infections or vaccinations were included as donors. All donors were Caucasian adults living in Nashville, Tennessee, USA. CD4+ T cells were enriched by magnetic negative selection, after which naive cells were positively selected on CD45RA and the negative fraction was taken as the memory subset. Blood was obtained by leukapheresis, after which PBMCs were separated by Ficoll-Histopaque density gradient centrifugation and cryopreserved in liquid nitrogen vapor phase. Analytical flow cytometry was used to check the purity and quantity of every magnetically sorted T cell population. Genomic DNA was isolated from every sorted fraction and measured by UV absorbance on a Nanodrop 2000c.

Material for sequencing was naive CD4+ T cells sorted from blood. The cell subset or site label on this specimen signifies: CD45RA+ positively selected. The source of this sequence is a man aged 18 to 29 in good health. The chain was built from TRBV5-1 and TRBJ1-5; D gene: possibly TRBD1, on 5 matching bases. The DNA sequence is given as TGCGCCAGCAGCTTGGCCCAGGGTGATCAGCCCCAGCATTTT. Translated, it reads CASSLAQGDQPQHF.